Below, 14 T cell receptor beta chains from the same sample are listed, as sequenced in a study of cytomegalovirus exposure and HLA in healthy donors. The PCR used 60 Vbeta and 13 Jbeta primers. The data were produced by immunoSEQ multiplex PCR, yet TCRdb's version contains in-frame clones alone and is incomplete. The sample carries about 130,000 clones, roughly 84% recorded once. Specimen: PBMCs. The receptors stem from a woman in her late teens or twenties in good health and CMV-seropositive.

The V and J genes are TRBV7-9 and TRBJ2-1, with 9 bases that match TRBD2. The germline V gene encodes CDR1 SEHNR and CDR2 FQNEAQ (reference sequence). V lost 7 bases and J lost 7; bases outside the gene matches: 8. This CDR3 region has 14 residues. The CDR3 sequence is CASIQGGGANEQFF. CDR3 in DNA: TGTGCCAGCATCCAAGGCGGGGGGGCTAATGAGCAGTTCTTC.

This chain links TRBV28 with TRBJ2-7; D unresolved. The V end lost 2 bases, the J end lost 1 base, and 12 bases lay between the germline ends. CDR1 MDHEN and CDR2 SYDVKM come from the germline V gene. The CDR3 spans 15 residues. The CDR3 loop reads CASSLTDHPSYEQYF. The CDR3 bases are TGTGCCAGCAGTTTAACAGATCATCCTTCCTACGAGCAGTACTTC.

Here the CDR3 DNA reads TGTGCCAGCAGCTTAGTCGACAGGGCTTTTGGCTACACCTTC. Translating gives CASSLVDRAFGYTF. V usage is TRBV13 and J usage is TRBJ1-2; 7 bases line up with TRBD1. The germline V gene encodes CDR1 PRHDT and CDR2 FYEKMQ (reference sequence). CDR3 length equals 14 residues. V gave up 1 base and J gave up 7 bases; unmatched junction bases: 6.

The chain is built from TRBV10-3 and TRBJ1-1; tentatively, D is TRBD1 (6 bases). Trimming stripped 3 bases from V and 5 bases from J, with 13 bases between. Germline V lookup: CDR1 ENHRY, CDR2 SYGVKD. This CDR3 contains 14 residues. CDR3: CAISDRTDGTEAFF. The CDR3 bases are TGTGCCATCAGTGATCGGACAGATGGAACTGAAGCTTTCTTT.

This chain joins TRBV2 and TRBJ1-6, with 7 bases fitting TRBD1. Germline values: CDR1 SNHLY, CDR2 FYNNEI. CDR3 length: 16 residues. V was clipped by 8 bases and J by 2 bases; unmatched bases: 9. CDR3 coding DNA: TGTGCCAGCCGGGAAGGGGGCGCAACCTATAATTCACCCCTCCACTTT. This translates into CASREGGATYNSPLHF.

This chain links TRBV4-1 with TRBJ1-2; possibly TRBD1 for D (5 bases). V lost 2 bases and J 4 bases, leaving 23 bases between the germline ends. The CDR3 has 18 amino acids. Germline CDR1 and CDR2: MGHRA and YSYEKL. The CDR3 nucleotides are TGCGCCAGCAGCCAAACATCGGGTTGGGAGGGACCCTCCTATGGCTACACCTTC. The encoded protein is CASSQTSGWEGPSYGYTF.

The CDR3 DNA reads as TGTGCCTGGAGTCCACTCGGGGATTCACCCCTCCACTTT. Translating it yields CAWSPLGDSPLHF. The chain couples TRBV30 to TRBJ1-6; D remains ambiguous. Germline V gene data show CDR1 as GTSNPN and CDR2 as SVGIG (reference sequence). Deletions cut 2 bases from V and 8 bases from J, with 10 bases between. The CDR3 consists of 13 residues.

The rearrangement joins TRBV25-1 to TRBJ1-5; the D gene is possibly TRBD1 (6 bases). The CDR3 loop spans 15 amino acids. Germline V gives CDR1 MGHDK, CDR2 SYGVNS. The V end lost 2 bases, the J end lost 4 bases, and 12 bases lay between the germline ends. The CDR3 is CASSESQGSNQPQHF. Here the CDR3 DNA reads TGTGCCAGCAGTGAAAGTCAGGGGTCAAATCAGCCCCAGCATTTT.

The chain employs TRBV9 and TRBJ2-7; D unclear. From germline, CDR1 is SGDLS and CDR2 YYNGEE. Deletions cut 4 bases from V and 5 bases from J, with 19 bases between. The CDR3 totals 15 residues. CDR3: CASSIGPFEENEQYF. CDR3 sequence (DNA): TGTGCCAGCAGCATAGGGCCCTTCGAAGAAAACGAGCAGTACTTC.

The chain joins TRBV28 to TRBJ2-6, with unresolved D. CDR3 length: 13 residues. Germline values: CDR1 MDHEN, CDR2 SYDVKM. The V end lost 6 bases, the J end lost 1 base, and 4 bases lay between the germline ends. The CDR3 DNA follows: TGTGCCAGCAGCAGATCTGGGGCCAACGTCCTGACTTTC. This translates into CASSRSGANVLTF.

V is TRBV25-1 and J is TRBJ2-1, with TRBD2 identical over 10 bases. Looked up from germline, CDR1 is MGHDK and CDR2 is SYGVNS. Trimming removed 6 bases from V and 4 bases from J; junction bases left unmatched: 9. There are 16 residues in the CDR3. The CDR3 DNA is TGTGCCAGCAGCGTAGCGGGGGGCGGGTCTTACAATGAGCAGTTCTTC. This translates into CASSVAGGGSYNEQFF.

The chain employs TRBV2 and TRBJ1-2; D is undetermined. V was trimmed by 8 bases and J by 3 bases, leaving 7 bases between them. CDR3 size: 11 residues. Germline lookup yields CDR1 SNHLY and CDR2 FYNNEI. For the CDR3, the DNA is TGTGCCAGCGGGAGGGACTATGGCTACACCTTC. This codes for CASGRDYGYTF.

The genes are TRBV10-2 and TRBJ2-3, with D possibly being TRBD2 (6 bases). The CDR3 loop spans 13 amino acids. V was pared by 2 bases and J by 7 bases, with 10 bases between. Germline CDR1 and CDR2: WSHSY and SAAADI. This chain's CDR3 is CASSEGGENTQYF. CDR3 DNA: TGCGCCAGCAGTGAGGGCGGGGAGAATACGCAGTATTTT.

Regarding this clone: In this CDR3 the conserved last residue, phenylalanine or tryptophan, is missing, so a read error is likely. This sequence joins TRBV4-1 and TRBJ2-3; D not certain. The CDR3 is 16 residues long. V was pared by 2 bases and J by 0 bases, with 12 bases between. The germline gives CDR1 MGHRA, CDR2 YSYEKL. CDR3 bases: TGCGCCAGCAGCCAAAGGCCTGATACTAGCACAGATACGCAGTATCTT. Translating it yields CASSQRPDTSTDTQYL.